These 31 T cell receptor beta chains share one sample of origin, sequenced in a study of human T cells and chemical hapten exposure. TCRdb itself ran the RACE reads through MiXCR, one entry per CDR3 protein. The data contain 110,000 or so distinct CDR3 sequences, roughly a third of them seen just once; the ten biggest clones take up around 2.5%. Time point specified: patch test 3, about 24 weeks after DPC sensitization. Stated treatment: therapeutic diphenylcyclopropenone sensitization with weekly scalp DPC. The sample was whole blood, taken in connection with sensitization to the hapten diphenylcyclopropenone (DPC). The receptors stem from a man aged 40-50 years with alopecia areata. Some clones in this sample may be carry-over from other donors' samples.

The chain combines TRBV30 with TRBJ1-1; tentative D call: TRBD1 (6 bases). Germline V gene lookup returns CDR1 GTSNPN and CDR2 SVGIG (reference sequence). V lost 1 base to trimming and J lost 4 bases, with 19 bases between them. CDR3 size: 16 residues. In nucleotides, the CDR3 is TGTGCCTGGAGTGGGCAATCGGGGGCGCGGAGCACTGAAGCTTTCTTT. Encoded protein: CAWSGQSGARSTEAFF.

The chain couples TRBV30 to TRBJ1-1, with D unresolved. V lost 0 bases and J 2 bases, leaving 10 bases between the germline ends. Germline V gives CDR1 GTSNPN, CDR2 SVGIG (reference sequence). CDR3 length: 14 amino acids. This CDR3 is CAWSVTAGNTEAFF. The DNA for the CDR3 is TGTGCCTGGAGTGTAACGGCGGGAAACACTGAAGCTTTCTTT.

This clonotype was detected only a few times. The rearrangement joins TRBV29-1 to TRBJ2-1, with D possibly being TRBD1 (6 bases). Deletions cut 1 base from V and 6 bases from J, with 10 bases between. Germline loops: CDR1 SQVTM, CDR2 ANQGSEA. This CDR3 comprises 13 residues. The CDR3 loop is CSVEVRGSNEQFF. CDR3 DNA sequence: TGCAGCGTTGAAGTCAGGGGTAGCAATGAGCAGTTCTTC.

CDR3 sequence (DNA): TGTGCCAGCAGCGTAGGGGGCGCGGGAGGCAATGAGCAGTTCTTC. Translating it yields CASSVGGAGGNEQFF. V is TRBV9 and J is TRBJ2-1; TRBD2 matches 8 bases. Germline trimming cut 0 bases from V and 6 bases from J; bases unmatched to any gene: 5. Germline CDR1 is SGDLS and CDR2 is YYNGEE. The CDR3 is 15 residues long.

This clonotype was seen only a few times. The V gene is TRBV20-1, the J gene TRBJ2-4; D is undetermined. This CDR3 comprises 10 residues. Trimming pared 3 bases from V and 9 bases from J, leaving 6 bases between. The germline CDR1 and CDR2 sequences are DFQATT and SNEGSKA (reference sequence). The CDR3 nucleotides are TGCAGTGCTAGTGACGGCATTCAGTACTTC. Its protein is CSASDGIQYF.

The chain couples TRBV6-1 to TRBJ2-7; 8 nucleotides match TRBD2. CDR3 length: 14 amino acids. The junction had 9 bases not matched to a gene; V was cut back by 6 bases and J by 5 bases. CDR1 and CDR2 from the germline V gene are MNHNS and SASEGT. The DNA for the CDR3 is TGTGCCAGCAGGTTCGCGGGAGGAAATGACGAGCAGTACTTC. It specifies CASRFAGGNDEQYF.

V usage is TRBV6-2 or TRBV6-3 and J usage is TRBJ2-7; D is unclear. Germline lookup yields CDR1 MNHEY and CDR2 SVGEGT. CDR3 length: 13 amino acids. V lost 3 bases and J 4 bases, leaving 10 bases between the germline ends. This CDR3 is CASSYVGIYEQYV. CDR3 nucleotide sequence: TGTGCCAGCAGTTATGTAGGTATTTACGAGCAGTACGTC.

Points on this clonotype: One end of the junction varies from germline; a read error may be responsible. The chain recombines TRBV27 with TRBJ1-5; TRBD1 might be the D (5 bases). The CDR3 covers 14 residues. Germline CDR1 and CDR2: MNHEY and SMNVEV (reference sequence). Written as DNA, the CDR3 is TGTGCCAGCGGTTTAAGGGGTAGCAATCAGCCCCAGCATTTT. It translates to CASGLRGSNQPQHF.

This chain connects TRBV5-1 to TRBJ2-2, with unresolved D. CDR1 is SGHRS and CDR2 is YFSETQ in the germline V gene. The V end was cut by 1 base, the J end by 2 bases, with 9 bases between. The CDR3 consists of 15 residues. CDR3 region: CASSLSTANTGELFF. CDR3 in DNA: TGCGCCAGCAGCTTGTCCACAGCAAACACCGGGGAGCTGTTTTTT. Combining the CDR3 with reference TRBV5-1 and TRBJ2-2 gives the whole variable domain KAGVTQTPRYLIKTRGQQVTLSCSPISGHRSVSWYQQTPGQGLQFLFEYFSETQRNKGNFPGRFSGRQFSNSRSEMNVSTLELGDSALYLCASSLSTANTGELFFGEGSRLTVL.

This clonotype was counted only a few times. V gene TRBV6-5 combines with J gene TRBJ1-2; TRBD1 matches at 7 bases. This CDR3 contains 16 residues. Unmatched junction bases numbered 15, after V lost 6 bases and J lost 5 bases. Germline V gene data show CDR1 as MNHEY and CDR2 as SVGAGI. CDR3 loop: CASRGDSVHQPYGYTF. In DNA, the CDR3 is TGTGCCAGCAGGGGGGACAGCGTTCACCAGCCTTATGGCTACACCTTC.

This clonotype was found a few times. The CDR3 spells CSARWTGRNSPLHF. The DNA of the CDR3 is TGCAGTGCTAGATGGACAGGGAGGAATTCACCCCTCCACTTT. The chain employs TRBV20-1 and TRBJ1-6; TRBD1 aligns across 8 bases. CDR1 DFQATT and CDR2 SNEGSKA come from the germline V gene (reference sequence). This CDR3 spans 14 amino acids. V shed 2 bases, J shed 7 bases, and the junction held 4 bases outside the gene matches.

CDR3 amino acids: CASSLGGGRFDTQYF. The DNA of the CDR3 is TGTGCCAGCAGCTTAGGAGGCGGGAGGTTCGATACGCAGTATTTT. V usage is TRBV11-2 and J usage is TRBJ2-3, with 8 bases that match TRBD2. The CDR3 length is 15 residues. Germline CDR1 reads SGHAT; CDR2 reads FQNNGV. V dropped 1 base and J dropped 6; count of bases not matched to a gene: 6.

The chain carries TRBV7-9 and TRBJ2-3, with D unclear. Trimming took off 1 base at V and 2 bases at J, with 7 bases between the two ends. The CDR3 is made up of 14 amino acids. The germline gives CDR1 SEHNR, CDR2 FQNEAQ (reference sequence). The CDR3 DNA sequence: TGTGCCAGCAGCTTAGAAGGGTCCACAGATACGCAGTATTTT. Translated, it gives CASSLEGSTDTQYF.

The chain employs TRBV3-1 and TRBJ2-3, with D hard to call. Germline V gene data show CDR1 as LGHDT and CDR2 as YNNKEL (reference sequence). The CDR3 contains 13 residues. The V end was cut by 0 bases, the J end by 10 bases, with 11 bases between. This CDR3 reads CASSQDEVLAQYF. CDR3 DNA sequence: TGTGCCAGCAGCCAAGATGAGGTACTTGCGCAGTATTTT.

The rearrangement links TRBV7-3 to TRBJ1-2; 9 positions agree with TRBD1. Germline CDR1 is SGHTA and CDR2 is FQGTGA. CDR3 size: 17 residues. Losses at the gene ends were 5 bases for V and 2 bases for J; bases not matched to a gene: 12. The CDR3 DNA is TGTGCCAGCAGCCGTACTGGACCGGGACAGGGAAACTATGGCTACACCTTC. Protein: CASSRTGPGQGNYGYTF.

This rearrangement joins TRBV3-1 to TRBJ1-6; D unresolved. The CDR3 has 14 residues. Trimming left V 1 base short and J 8 bases short, with 9 bases between. CDR1 is LGHDT, CDR2 YNNKEL, per germline (reference sequence). Here the CDR3 DNA reads TGTGCCAGCAGCCAAGGGCAAAACCATTCACCCCTCCACTTT. This sequence encodes CASSQGQNHSPLHF.

The V gene is TRBV7-3, the J gene TRBJ2-1; no definite D call. V shed 2 bases and J shed 5 bases, with 4 bases lying between them. CDR1 SGHTA and CDR2 FQGTGA come from the germline V gene. The CDR3 runs to 12 residues. The CDR3 here is CASSLANNEQFF. The CDR3 coding sequence is TGTGCCAGCAGCTTAGCAAACAATGAGCAGTTCTTC.

The rearrangement uses TRBV12-3 or TRBV12-4 and TRBJ1-1, with TRBD1 matching over 8 bases. This CDR3 comprises 13 residues. V dropped 8 bases and J dropped 3; count of bases not matched to a gene: 5. The CDR3, as DNA: TGTGCCAGCGCAGGGGGCAGGGACACTGAAGCTTTCTTT. Translated: CASAGGRDTEAFF.

The chain uses TRBV19 and TRBJ2-6; D perhaps matches TRBD2 (6 bases). This CDR3 is 15 amino acids long. From germline, CDR1 is LNHDA and CDR2 SQIVND (reference sequence). Trimming pared 7 bases from V and 2 bases from J, leaving 12 bases between. CDR3 nucleotides: TGTGCCAGTACTCCCGGGGGTGCTGGGGCCAACGTCCTGACTTTC. Its translation is CASTPGGAGANVLTF.

Only a few counts were recorded for this clonotype. The chain combines TRBV29-1 with TRBJ2-3; perhaps TRBD2 as D (6 bases). Trimming left V 7 bases short and J 4 bases short, with 18 bases between. CDR1 is SQVTM and CDR2 is ANQGSEA in the germline V gene. CDR3 length equals 14 residues. CDR3 in amino acids: CSADGRVGADTQYF. Here the CDR3 DNA reads TGCAGCGCCGACGGGAGAGTCGGCGCAGATACGCAGTATTTT.

The chain uses TRBV3-1 and TRBJ1-2; no reliable D call. The CDR3 loop spans 13 amino acids. Germline V CDR1 and CDR2: LGHDT, YNNKEL (reference sequence). The V and J ends lost 1 base and 8 bases respectively, with 11 bases between them. The CDR3 loop is CASSQGGLRGYTF. The CDR3 nucleotides read TGTGCCAGCAGCCAAGGAGGACTGAGAGGCTACACCTTC.

The V call is TRBV27, the J call TRBJ2-1; 12 bases fit TRBD2. The CDR3 runs to 18 residues. Looked up from germline, CDR1 is MNHEY and CDR2 is SMNVEV (reference sequence). The V segment lost 0 bases and the J segment 10 bases; nucleotides outside the gene matches: 13. CDR3 protein: CASSLSQIGLAGSREQFF. The CDR3 DNA is TGTGCCAGCAGTTTATCTCAAATTGGACTAGCGGGATCACGGGAGCAGTTCTTC.

This clonotype was seen only a few times. The chain carries TRBV11-2 and TRBJ2-5; maybe TRBD2 (6 bases). Trimming removed 2 bases at V and 2 bases at J, with 12 bases between. Germline assignment: CDR1 SGHAT and CDR2 FQNNGV. The CDR3 runs to 15 residues. This CDR3 reads CASSLRASAQETQYF. The CDR3 nucleotides are TGTGCCAGCAGCTTAAGGGCTAGCGCACAAGAGACCCAGTACTTC.

The CDR3 DNA follows: TGTGCCATCAGTGATGGGATCACCGGGGGGTTCTTC. It encodes CAISDGITGGFF. This chain joins TRBV10-3 and TRBJ2-1, with a weak D call TRBD2 (6 bases). The germline V gene encodes CDR1 ENHRY and CDR2 SYGVKD. V was trimmed by 3 bases and J by 15 bases, leaving 15 bases between them. This CDR3 comprises 12 residues.

This chain uses TRBV28 with TRBJ1-4; D gene ambiguous. Germline CDR1 reads MDHEN; CDR2 reads SYDVKM. This CDR3 has 13 residues. Trimming left V 5 bases short and J 8 bases short, with 12 bases between. CDR3 sequence: CASSLTTEEKLFF. CDR3 DNA: TGTGCCAGCAGTCTTACTACCGAAGAAAAACTGTTTTTT.

J is TRBJ1-6 and V is TRBV5-6, with D maybe TRBD1 (5 bases). Looked up from germline, CDR1 is SGHDT and CDR2 is YYEEEE. The CDR3 runs 15 residues. V lost 3 bases and J lost 13, with 20 bases in between. The CDR3 region is CASSWDAAWVSPLHF. CDR3 nucleotide sequence: TGTGCCAGCAGCTGGGACGCGGCATGGGTGTCGCCCCTCCACTTT.

This chain links TRBV28 with TRBJ1-4, with 9 bases fitting TRBD1. Trimming took 2 bases from V and 6 from J; bases not matched to a gene: 4. CDR1 is MDHEN, CDR2 SYDVKM, per germline. The CDR3 consists of 15 residues. The chain's CDR3 is CASSLATGGDEKLFF. In DNA, the CDR3 is TGTGCCAGCAGTTTAGCAACAGGGGGCGATGAAAAACTGTTTTTT.

The gene calls are TRBV29-1 and TRBJ1-5; the D is unclear. The CDR3 has 12 amino acids. Trimming removed 4 bases from V and 11 bases from J, with 15 bases in between. Germline CDR1 and CDR2: SQVTM and ANQGSEA. In nucleotides, the CDR3 is TGCAGCGTTGGGTCGGCGATGGAGTCCCAGCATTTT. Amino acid sequence: CSVGSAMESQHF.

This chain uses TRBV25-1 with TRBJ2-7; D unclear. The CDR3 is made up of 12 amino acids. Germline lookup yields CDR1 MGHDK and CDR2 SYGVNS. V was trimmed by 2 bases and J by 6 bases, leaving 8 bases between them. CDR3 in DNA: TGTGCCAGCAGTGAACCCTTCTCCGAGCAGTACTTC. Its translation: CASSEPFSEQYF.

This clonotype was seen only a few times. The chain links TRBV7-3 to TRBJ2-1, with 9 bases fitting TRBD2. CDR3 length: 15 amino acids. CDR1 is SGHTA and CDR2 is FQGTGA in the germline V gene. The ends lost 2 bases at V and 6 bases at J; junction bases unmatched: 5. The CDR3 DNA is TGTGCCAGCAGCTTAGTAGCGGGAGAAAGCAATGAGCAGTTCTTC. It specifies CASSLVAGESNEQFF.

The chain has TRBV4-1 and TRBJ2-3; 10 positions match TRBD2. Losses at the gene ends were 0 bases for V and 1 base for J; bases not matched to a gene: 7. The CDR3 is 18 residues long. Germline CDR1 is MGHRA and CDR2 is YSYEKL. The CDR3 sequence: CASSQDGSGRSGTDTQYF. The CDR3 nucleotides read TGCGCCAGCAGCCAAGATGGTAGCGGGAGGTCGGGCACAGATACGCAGTATTTT.